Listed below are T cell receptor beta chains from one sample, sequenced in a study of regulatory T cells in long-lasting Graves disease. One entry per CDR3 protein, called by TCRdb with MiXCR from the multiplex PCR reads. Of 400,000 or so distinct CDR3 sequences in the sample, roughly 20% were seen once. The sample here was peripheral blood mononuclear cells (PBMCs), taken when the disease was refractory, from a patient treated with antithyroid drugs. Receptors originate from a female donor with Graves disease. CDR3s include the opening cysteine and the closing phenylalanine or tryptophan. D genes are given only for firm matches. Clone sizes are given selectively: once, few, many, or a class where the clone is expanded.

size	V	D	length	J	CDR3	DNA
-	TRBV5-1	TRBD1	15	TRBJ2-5	CASSHGTALQETQYF	TGCGCCAGCAGCCACGGGACAGCTCTCCAAGAGACCCAGTACTTC
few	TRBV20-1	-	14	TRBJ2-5	CSARDLRVQETQYF	TGCAGTGCTAGAGATCTCAGGGTGCAAGAGACCCAGTACTTC
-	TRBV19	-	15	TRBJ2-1	CASNQDTSSYNEQFF	TGTGCCAGTAACCAAGACACGAGCTCCTACAATGAGCAGTTCTTC
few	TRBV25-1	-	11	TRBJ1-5	CASSGLGPQHF	TGTGCCAGCAGTGGATTGGGGCCCCAGCATTTT
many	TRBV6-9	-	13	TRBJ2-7	CASSYGRVYEQYF	TGTGCCAGCAGTTACGGGCGGGTCTACGAGCAGTACTTC
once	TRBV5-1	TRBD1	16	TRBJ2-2	CASSQGQGSVTGELFF	TGCGCCAGCAGCCAGGGACAGGGGTCGGTCACCGGGGAGCTGTTTTTT
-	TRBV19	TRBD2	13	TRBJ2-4	CATQGLDKNIQYF	TGTGCCACCCAGGGACTAGACAAAAACATTCAGTACTTC
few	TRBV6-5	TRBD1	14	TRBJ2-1	CASSSTGDYNEQFF	TGTGCCAGCAGTTCGACAGGGGACTACAATGAGCAGTTCTTC
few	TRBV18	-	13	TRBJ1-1	CASSPIGVPEAFF	TGTGCCAGCTCACCAATCGGGGTGCCTGAAGCTTTCTTT
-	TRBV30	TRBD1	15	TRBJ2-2	CAWSKRDRNTGELFF	TGTGCCTGGAGTAAACGGGACAGGAACACCGGGGAGCTGTTTTTT
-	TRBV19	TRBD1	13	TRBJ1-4	CASSIGSGTALFF	TGTGCCAGTAGTATCGGATCCGGGACAGCACTGTTTTTT
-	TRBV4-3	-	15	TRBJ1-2	CASSQDREGIYGYTF	TGCGCCAGCAGCCAAGATCGTGAGGGGATCTATGGCTACACCTTC
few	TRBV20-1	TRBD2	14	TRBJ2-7	CSAPRLAGTYEQYF	TGCAGTGCTCCACGACTAGCGGGAACCTACGAGCAGTACTTC
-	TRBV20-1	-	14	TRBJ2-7	CSARAGVTPSEQYF	TGCAGTGCTAGAGCGGGGGTTACCCCTTCCGAGCAGTACTTC
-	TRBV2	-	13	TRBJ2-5	CASNETLQETQYF	TGTGCCAGCAATGAAACGTTACAAGAGACCCAGTACTTC
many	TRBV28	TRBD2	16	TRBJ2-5	CASSTILAGGQETQYF	TGTGCCAGCAGTACGATACTAGCGGGAGGGCAAGAGACCCAGTACTTC
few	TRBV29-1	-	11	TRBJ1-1	CSVGSPIEAFF	TGCAGCGTTGGGAGTCCAATTGAAGCTTTCTTT
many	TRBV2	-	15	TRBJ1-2	CASSEEFGSNYGYTF	TGTGCCAGCAGTGAAGAATTTGGGTCTAACTATGGCTACACCTTC
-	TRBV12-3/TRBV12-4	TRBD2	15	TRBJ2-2	CASSWTSRSGGELFF	TGTGCCAGCAGCTGGACTAGCAGGAGCGGCGGGGAGCTGTTTTTT
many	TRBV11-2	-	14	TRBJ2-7	CASSLTRGSYEQYF	TGTGCCAGCAGCTTAACTCGAGGCTCCTACGAGCAGTACTTC
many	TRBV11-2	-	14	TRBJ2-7	CASSLDARTYEQYF	TGTGCCAGCAGCTTAGATGCCAGGACATACGAGCAGTACTTC
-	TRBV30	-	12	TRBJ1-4	CAWTRETGKLFF	TGTGCCTGGACCCGGGAGACGGGGAAACTGTTTTTT
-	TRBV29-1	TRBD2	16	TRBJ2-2	CSVQGTRETNTGELFF	TGCAGCGTCCAAGGGACTAGGGAAACGAACACCGGGGAGCTGTTTTTT
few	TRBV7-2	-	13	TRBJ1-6	CASSLLWNSPLHF	TGTGCCAGCAGCTTATTATGGAATTCACCCCTCCACTTT
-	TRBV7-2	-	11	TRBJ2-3	CASSLADKQYF	TGTGCCAGCAGCTTAGCAGATAAGCAGTATTTT
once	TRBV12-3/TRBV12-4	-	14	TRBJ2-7	CASSRSGAFYEQYF	TGTGCCAGCAGTCGGTCAGGGGCTTTCTACGAGCAGTACTTC
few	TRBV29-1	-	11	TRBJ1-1	CSVVGTYEAFF	TGCAGCGTTGTTGGCACCTATGAAGCTTTCTTT
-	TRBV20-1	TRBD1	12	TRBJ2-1	CSAPDRLLEQFF	TGCAGTGCTCCGGACAGGCTGCTTGAGCAGTTCTTC
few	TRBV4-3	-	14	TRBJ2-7	CASSYGGEIHEQYF	TGCGCCAGCAGTTACGGAGGGGAGATCCACGAGCAGTACTTC
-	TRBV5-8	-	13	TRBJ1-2	CATRRAQMLGYTF	TGTGCCACCCGTCGGGCTCAAATGCTAGGCTACACCTTC
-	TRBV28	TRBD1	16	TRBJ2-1	CASSIRTGTGNNEQFF	TGTGCCAGCAGTATAAGAACCGGGACAGGAAACAATGAGCAGTTCTTC
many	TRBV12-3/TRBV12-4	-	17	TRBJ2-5	CASMAHTKRTNQETQYF	TGTGCCAGCATGGCCCACACGAAACGGACAAACCAAGAGACCCAGTACTTC
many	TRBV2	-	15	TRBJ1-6	CASSEESSYNSPLHF	TGTGCCAGCAGTGAAGAGAGCTCCTATAATTCACCCCTCCACTTT
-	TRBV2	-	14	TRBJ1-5	CASLAESGNQPQHF	TGTGCCAGCCTCGCCGAATCGGGAAATCAGCCCCAGCATTTT
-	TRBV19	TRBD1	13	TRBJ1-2	CATRQGVNYGYTF	TGTGCCACTCGACAGGGGGTTAACTATGGCTACACCTTC
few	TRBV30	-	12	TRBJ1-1	CAWGRDSPEAFF	TGTGCCTGGGGCCGGGACTCACCTGAAGCTTTCTTT
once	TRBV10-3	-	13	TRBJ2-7	CAIKDTESYEQYF	TGTGCCATCAAAGACACGGAGAGCTACGAGCAGTACTTC
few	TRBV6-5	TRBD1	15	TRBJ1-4	CASSSSGTGNEKLFF	TGTGCCAGCAGTTCGTCCGGGACAGGGAACGAAAAACTGTTTTTT
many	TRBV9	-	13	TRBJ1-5	CASSVSGNQPQHF	TGTGCCAGCTCAGTATCCGGCAATCAGCCCCAGCATTTT
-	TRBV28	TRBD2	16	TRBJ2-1	CASRGKLAGGWNEQFF	TGTGCCAGCAGGGGAAAACTAGCGGGAGGGTGGAATGAGCAGTTCTTC
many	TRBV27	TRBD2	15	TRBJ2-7	CASSFATSGSYEQYF	TGTGCCAGCAGTTTTGCGACTAGCGGATCCTACGAGCAGTACTTC
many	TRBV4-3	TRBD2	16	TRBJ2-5	CASSQARASGIETQYF	TGCGCCAGCAGCCAAGCTCGGGCTAGCGGGATTGAGACCCAGTACTTC
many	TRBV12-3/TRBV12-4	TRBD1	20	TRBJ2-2	CASSLLMWRDRGMNTGELFF	TGTGCCAGCAGTTTATTAATGTGGAGGGACAGGGGGATGAACACCGGGGAGCTGTTTTTT
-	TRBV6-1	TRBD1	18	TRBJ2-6	CASSEAITGASGANVLTF	TGTGCCAGCAGTGAAGCTATCACAGGGGCTTCTGGGGCCAACGTCCTGACTTTC
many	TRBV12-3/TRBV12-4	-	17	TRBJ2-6	CASSPGAIQAGANVLTF	TGTGCCAGCAGCCCGGGGGCAATACAGGCTGGGGCCAACGTCCTGACTTTC
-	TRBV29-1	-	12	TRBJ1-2	CSAPLPVYGYTF	TGCAGCGCTCCCTTGCCAGTTTATGGCTACACCTTC
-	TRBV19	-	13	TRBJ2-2	CASTPAQTGELFF	TGTGCCAGTACCCCAGCCCAGACCGGGGAGCTGTTTTTT
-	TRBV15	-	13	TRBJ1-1	CATSRVDRHEAFF	TGTGCCACCAGCAGAGTTGATAGGCATGAAGCTTTCTTT